What follows is one T cell receptor (beta chain) and its context. CDR1 and CDR2 from the germline V gene are DFQATT and SNEGSKA (reference sequence). Trimming took 6 bases from V and 12 from J, leaving 21 bases between them. The CDR3 consists of 14 residues. The data were obtained in a study of human T cells and chemical hapten exposure. Time point defined: pre-sensitization, week 0. Indicated treatment: therapeutic diphenylcyclopropenone sensitization with weekly scalp DPC. TCRdb reprocessed the RACE reads with MiXCR, giving one entry per CDR3 protein. The sample carries a few hundred thousand distinct CDR3 sequences, roughly 6% recorded once.

The origin of this receptor is a woman between 18 and 29 years old with alopecia areata. Some clones in this sample may be carry-over from other donors' samples. Sequencing used whole blood, obtained in connection with sensitization to the hapten diphenylcyclopropenone (DPC). The gene calls are TRBV20-1 and TRBJ1-6, with D perhaps TRBD1 (5 bases). CDR3 in DNA: TGCAGTGCCGGGGAGCCCCGGGGCGTTGGACCCCTCCACTTT. Its protein is CSAGEPRGVGPLHF.